Below are 25 T cell receptor beta chains sequenced from a single sample in a study of shared clonotypes between healthy human individuals. The table came from immunoSEQ multiplex PCR; TCRdb's copy has only in-frame clones and leaves some out. Counted here are approximately 1,500,000 clones, around 98% occurring once; the ten biggest clones make up about 0.45%. The specimen sequenced was naive CD4+ T cells sorted from blood. Sample subset: CD45RA+ positively selected. The receptors come from a man aged 25-45 years in good health.

The chain employs TRBV5-6 and TRBJ1-2, with 8 bases fitting TRBD1. CDR1 and CDR2 (germline): SGHDT, YYEEEE. This CDR3 has 14 residues. J gave up 2 bases and V 4 bases, and 4 bases lay outside the gene matches. The CDR3 DNA reads as TGTGCCAGCAGCCTGTGGACAGGGAACTATGGCTACACCTTC. It translates to CASSLWTGNYGYTF. The complete variable domain, with remaining parts taken from reference TRBV5-6 and TRBJ1-2, reads DAGVTQSPTHLIKTRGQQVTLRCSPKSGHDTVSWYQQALGQGPQFIFQYYEEEERQRGNFPDRFSGHQFPNYSSELNVNALLLGDSALYLCASSLWTGNYGYTFGSGTRLTVV.

The J gene is TRBJ2-5, the V gene TRBV18; D not certain. Germline V gene sequence: CDR1 KGHSH, CDR2 LQKENI. There are 13 residues in the CDR3. V was shortened by 3 bases and J by 3 bases, with 8 bases between the two germline ends. The CDR3 loop is CASSPLVKETQYF. Here the CDR3 DNA reads TGTGCCAGCTCACCGTTAGTCAAAGAGACCCAGTACTTC.

This chain joins TRBV7-9 and TRBJ1-1; D gene unclear. Germline lookup yields CDR1 SEHNR and CDR2 FQNEAQ (reference sequence). Trimming left V 7 bases short and J 3 bases short, with 15 bases between. The CDR3 runs to 14 residues. CDR3 DNA sequence: TGTGCCAGCACCTCGCGGCGGGGATACACTGAAGCTTTCTTT. Encoded protein: CASTSRRGYTEAFF.

The rearrangement links TRBV28 to TRBJ1-1; D call uncertain. CDR1 is MDHEN, CDR2 SYDVKM, per germline. V shed 7 bases and J shed 1 base, with 13 bases lying between them. The CDR3 runs to 14 residues. The CDR3 DNA is TGTGCCAGCACCTCGGGCAGGAGGAACACTGAAGCTTTCTTT. Translating gives CASTSGRRNTEAFF. Full variable domain (remainder filled in from reference TRBV28 and TRBJ1-1): DVKVTQSSRYLVKRTGEKVFLECVQDMDHENMFWYRQDPGLGLRLIYFSYDVKMKEKGDIPEGYSVSREKKERFSLILESASTNQTSMYLCASTSGRRNTEAFFGQGTRLTVV.

This clone has just one count. V usage is TRBV7-9 and J usage is TRBJ2-3; no firm D call. CDR1 is SEHNR and CDR2 is FQNEAQ in the germline V gene (reference sequence). V was clipped by 4 bases and J by 2 bases, with 16 bases between them. CDR3 length equals 16 residues. In DNA form, the CDR3 reads TGTGCCAGCAGCTGGTTGGAGAGAGGCACCACAGATACGCAGTATTTT. Translation: CASSWLERGTTDTQYF.

The V gene is TRBV4-1, the J gene TRBJ2-7; the D call may be TRBD1 or TRBD2 (5 bases each). The CDR3 loop spans 15 amino acids. CDR1 is MGHRA, CDR2 YSYEKL, per germline. Trimming left V 4 bases short and J 5 bases short, with 18 bases between. The CDR3 loop reads CASSRDPGGLNEQYF. In DNA, the CDR3 is TGCGCCAGCAGCCGGGACCCAGGAGGTTTAAACGAGCAGTACTTC.

The chain is built from TRBV2 and TRBJ1-2; a weak D match, TRBD1 (6 bases). There are 12 residues in the CDR3. V gave up 1 base and J gave up 8 bases, with 8 bases separating them. Per the germline V gene, CDR1 is SNHLY and CDR2 is FYNNEI. CDR3 bases: TGTGCCAGCAGTGAAGGCAGGGGCGGCTACACCTTC. Its protein product is CASSEGRGGYTF.

This chain links TRBV19 with TRBJ2-5, with D possibly called TRBD1 or TRBD2 (5 bases each). V was shortened by 3 bases and J by 12 bases, with 20 bases between the two germline ends. CDR1 and CDR2 from the germline V gene are LNHDA and SQIVND (reference sequence). The CDR3 is 14 residues long. Written as DNA, the CDR3 is TGTGCCAGTAGTATCCGGGACGGAAGCTTTTCAGAGTACTTC. As protein: CASSIRDGSFSEYF. The complete variable domain, with remaining parts taken from reference TRBV19 and TRBJ2-5, reads DGGITQSPKYLFRKEGQNVTLSCEQNLNHDAMYWYRQDPGQGLRLIYYSQIVNDFQKGDIAEGYSVSREKKESFPLTVTSAQKNPTAFYLCASSIRDGSFSEYFGPGTRLLVL.

The chain has TRBV6-1 and TRBJ1-5; D ambiguous. The germline V gene has CDR1 MNHNS and CDR2 SASEGT. V shed 2 bases and J shed 1 base, with 6 bases lying between them. CDR3 length: 14 amino acids. The CDR3 nucleotides read TGTGCCAGCAGTGAACAGATCAGCAATCAGCCCCAGCATTTT. This sequence encodes CASSEQISNQPQHF.

This clone was recorded only once. This rearrangement joins TRBV5-6 to TRBJ2-3, with 7 bases fitting TRBD2. Germline CDR1 and CDR2: SGHDT and YYEEEE. V shed 4 bases and J 0 bases; nucleotides not matched to a gene: 8. The CDR3 totals 16 residues. The CDR3 bases are TGTGCCAGCAGCACTACTAGCGAGAGTAGCACAGATACGCAGTATTTT. Its translation is CASSTTSESSTDTQYF.

The gene calls are TRBV27 and TRBJ1-5; D ambiguous. Germline V CDR1 and CDR2: MNHEY, SMNVEV (reference sequence). The CDR3 totals 17 residues. V shed 0 bases and J shed 3 bases, with 15 bases lying between them. The CDR3 reads CASSLSRSEVYNQPQHF. CDR3 bases: TGTGCCAGCAGTTTATCGAGGTCAGAGGTCTACAATCAGCCCCAGCATTTT.

The J gene is TRBJ2-7, the V gene TRBV28, with 9 bases matching TRBD2. V lost 4 bases and J lost 3; bases outside the gene matches: 4. There are 14 residues in the CDR3. Germline lookup yields CDR1 MDHEN and CDR2 SYDVKM. CDR3 sequence reads: CASSSPSGIYEQYF. CDR3 DNA sequence: TGTGCCAGCAGTTCCCCTAGCGGGATCTACGAGCAGTACTTC.

The gene calls are TRBV28 and TRBJ2-7; the D gene is possibly TRBD1 (6 bases). The CDR3 spans 16 residues. V lost 5 bases and J lost 2, with 19 bases in between. The V gene's germline CDR1 is MDHEN and CDR2 SYDVKM. The CDR3: CASSPLGAQWAYEQYF. CDR3 coding DNA: TGTGCCAGCAGTCCGTTGGGGGCTCAATGGGCCTACGAGCAGTACTTC.

The chain is built from TRBV2 and TRBJ2-7; either TRBD1 or TRBD2 may supply D (5 bases each). Trimming shortened V by 10 bases and J by 6 bases, and 16 bases separated the two germline ends. The length of the CDR3 is 12 residues. Germline V gene sequence: CDR1 SNHLY, CDR2 FYNNEI. In DNA, the CDR3 is TGTGCCACCACGTCAGAGGGGCGCGAGCAGTACTTC. Translation: CATTSEGREQYF.

V gene TRBV9 combines with J gene TRBJ2-4; D is ambiguous. Germline V CDR1 and CDR2: SGDLS, YYNGEE. V gave up 0 bases and J gave up 7 bases, with 14 bases separating them. The CDR3 contains 15 residues. CDR3 in amino acids: CASSVGGRQFNIQYF. Here the CDR3 DNA reads TGTGCCAGCAGCGTAGGGGGTCGGCAGTTCAACATTCAGTACTTC.

The chain carries TRBV4-1 and TRBJ2-3; TRBD1 might be the D (6 bases). Trimming pared 2 bases from V and 5 bases from J, leaving 17 bases between. CDR1 MGHRA and CDR2 YSYEKL come from the germline V gene. CDR3 length: 16 residues. This chain's CDR3 is CASSQLGQGTKDTQYF. Here the CDR3 DNA reads TGCGCCAGCAGCCAACTCGGGCAGGGGACCAAAGATACGCAGTATTTT.

This rearrangement joins TRBV14 to TRBJ2-7; D may be TRBD2 (5 bases). The CDR3 runs 15 residues. CDR1 and CDR2 (germline): SGHDN, FVKESK. Deletions cut 0 bases from V and 5 bases from J, with 14 bases between. The CDR3 protein is CASSQDKFLADEQYF. CDR3 nucleotide sequence: TGTGCCAGCAGCCAAGATAAGTTCCTAGCCGACGAGCAGTACTTC.

Here the CDR3 reads CASSRRDTQRNYGYTF. The CDR3 DNA reads TGTGCCAGCAGCCGCCGGGACACCCAAAGAAACTATGGCTACACCTTC. The chain has TRBV14 and TRBJ1-2; the D gene is possibly TRBD1 (6 bases). The V gene's germline CDR1 is SGHDN and CDR2 FVKESK. This CDR3 region has 16 residues. V was clipped by 4 bases and J by 2 bases, with 17 bases between them.

The DNA for the CDR3 is TGTGCCAGCAGCTCTGCAGGGGGGTGGGAGACCCAGTACTTC. Translating gives CASSSAGGWETQYF. The V call is TRBV7-9, the J call TRBJ2-5, with D perhaps TRBD1 (7 bases). From germline, CDR1 is SEHNR and CDR2 FQNEAQ (reference sequence). The CDR3 length is 14 residues. Trimming pared 4 bases from V and 5 bases from J, leaving 14 bases between.

The rearrangement links TRBV11-1 to TRBJ2-7; 11 positions agree with TRBD2. Looked up from germline, CDR1 is SGHAT and CDR2 is FQDESV (reference sequence). The CDR3 loop spans 17 amino acids. Germline trimming cut 5 bases from V and 3 bases from J; bases unmatched to any gene: 12. The CDR3, as DNA: TGTGCCAGCAGCCCAATGGCCCCTAGCGGGAGGCACTACGAGCAGTACTTC. Translated, it gives CASSPMAPSGRHYEQYF. Based on the CDR3 plus reference TRBV11-1 and TRBJ2-7, the full variable domain is EAEVAQSPRYKITEKSQAVAFWCDPISGHATLYWYRQILGQGPELLVQFQDESVVDDSQLPKDRFSAERLKGVDSTLKIQPAELGDSAMYLCASSPMAPSGRHYEQYFGPGTRLTVT.

The chain is built from TRBV6-5 and TRBJ1-4; D gene ambiguous. Trimming pared 6 bases from V and 8 bases from J, leaving 13 bases between. The length of the CDR3 is 13 residues. Germline CDR1 is MNHEY and CDR2 is SVGAGI. The DNA for the CDR3 is TGTGCCAGCAGAACCGGGTCAGCCGAAAAACTGTTTTTT. Protein: CASRTGSAEKLFF.

The chain is built from TRBV5-1 and TRBJ1-2, with D uncertain. V gave up 4 bases and J gave up 12 bases, with 19 bases separating them. Germline CDR1 SGHRS, CDR2 YFSETQ. The CDR3 has 13 residues. The CDR3 loop reads CASSPDPAVLDTF. The CDR3 DNA is TGCGCCAGCAGCCCCGACCCGGCAGTTTTGGACACCTTC.

V gene TRBV27 combines with J gene TRBJ2-3; 8 nucleotides line up with TRBD1. With V trimmed by 3 bases and J by 2 bases, 4 bases remained unmatched. The CDR3 runs to 15 residues. Germline values: CDR1 MNHEY, CDR2 SMNVEV (reference sequence). The CDR3 nucleotides are TGTGCCAGCAGTTTCGGACAGGGAATCACAGATACGCAGTATTTT. Translation: CASSFGQGITDTQYF.

This rearrangement joins TRBV12-1 to TRBJ1-2; the table's D call, TRBD1, has no DNA check behind it. TRBV12-1 is a known pseudogene. The CDR3 length is 21 residues. CDR3 region: CASSFWTAMISGGEGVYGYTF. As DNA, the CDR3 is TGTGCCAGCAGCTTTTGGACCGCCATGATTTCAGGGGGCGAAGGCGTCTATGGCTACACCTTC.

J is TRBJ1-5 and V is TRBV19, with D unresolved. Germline loops: CDR1 LNHDA, CDR2 SQIVND (reference sequence). Between the trimmed V and J ends, which lost 2 bases and 7 bases, there was a span of 9 bases. This CDR3 spans 13 amino acids. CDR3 sequence reads: CASSIMKEQPQHF. The CDR3 DNA follows: TGTGCCAGTAGTATAATGAAGGAGCAGCCCCAGCATTTT.